Below, one T cell receptor (beta chain) is given with its context. Its specificity is unknown. Assay: immunoSEQ multiplex PCR; the TCRdb copy retains only in-frame clones and omits some. The top ten hold about 0.45% of the sample, which has under 40,000 clones, 71% seen once. The sample comes from a study of STAT5B mutations in CD4+ large granular lymphocyte leukemia. Study-wide background: Healthy donors showed HLA-associated enrichment of the CDR3 'QG' motif.

Study-wide results and limits: Patient CD4-sorted repertoires stayed more clonal than healthy ones after leukemic-clone removal.

This receptor was taken from a human donor in good health. Sequencing was done on a sample of CD4+ T cells from blood buffy coats.

The DNA of the CDR3 is TGTGCCAGCAGCGTTTTCGCCGGGACAGGGGTCATCTCTGGAAACACCATATATTTT. Translating gives CASSVFAGTGVISGNTIYF. The chain links TRBV11-2 to TRBJ1-3; 10 positions match TRBD1. Germline-derived CDR1 and CDR2 are SGHAT and FQNNGV. This CDR3 contains 19 residues. The V segment lost 5 bases and the J segment 0 bases; nucleotides outside the gene matches: 13.